This T cell receptor (beta chain) was observed in a study of T cell repertoires in cytomegalovirus infection. Study at large: Recently described HLA-C-restricted plus well-studied HLA-B-restricted CMV epitopes were used. Both a matching HLA type and CMV infection were indicated by public TCR beta signatures.

Regarding the study as a whole: Ex vivo responses were dominated by HLA-C-restricted CMV-specific TCR beta clonotypes. CMV carriers having the relevant HLA were flagged by cumulative public TCR beta family frequency.

This clonotype was found a few times. Its antigen is as yet unknown. Each CDR3 protein is one row after TCRdb ran MiXCR on the reads. The sample lists about 920,000 distinct CDR3 sequences, more than 25% occurring once. Per the germline V gene, CDR1 is MNHEY and CDR2 is SVGEGT. V lost 0 bases to trimming and J lost 4 bases, with 10 bases between them. The length of the CDR3 is 15 residues. The starting material was cultured CD8+ T cells from PBMCs, obtained from culture after CMV antigen stimulation. The chain carries TRBV6-2 or TRBV6-3 and TRBJ2-1, with D possibly matching TRBD1 (6 bases). This receptor was taken from a human donor in good health (CMV status not recorded). Some clones in this sample may be carry-over from other donors' samples. The CDR3 sequence: CASSYSMGAYNEQFF. CDR3 sequence (DNA): TGTGCCAGCAGTTACTCGATGGGGGCATACAATGAGCAGTTCTTC.